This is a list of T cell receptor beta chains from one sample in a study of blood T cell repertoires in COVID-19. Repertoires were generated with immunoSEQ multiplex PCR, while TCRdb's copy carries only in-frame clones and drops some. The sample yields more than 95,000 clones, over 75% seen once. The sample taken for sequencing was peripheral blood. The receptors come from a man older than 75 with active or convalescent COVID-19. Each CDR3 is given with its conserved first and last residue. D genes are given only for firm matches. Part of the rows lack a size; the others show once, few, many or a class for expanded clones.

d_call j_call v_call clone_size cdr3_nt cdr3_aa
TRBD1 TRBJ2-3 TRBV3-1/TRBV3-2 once TGTGCCAGCAGCTACGGACAGGGGGCTGGCACAGATACGCAGTATTTT CASSYGQGAGTDTQYF
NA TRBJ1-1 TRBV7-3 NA TGTGCCAGCAGCTTAACGGGTCTCAGCGGGGGTCCTTTCACCCGCGATCCCCTTGAAGCTTTCTTT CASSLTGLSGGPFTRDPLEAFF
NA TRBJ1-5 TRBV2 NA TGTGCCAGCGCCCCGCTGTCTGGCAGCAATCAGCCCCAGCATTTT CASAPLSGSNQPQHF
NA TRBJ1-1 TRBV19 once TGTGCCAGTAGTATAATAGGACAGAACACTGAAGCTTTCTTT CASSIIGQNTEAFF
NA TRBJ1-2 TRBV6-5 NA TGTGCCAGCAACACAGCTAATAACTATGGCTACACCTTC CASNTANNYGYTF
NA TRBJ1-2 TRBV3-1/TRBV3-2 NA TGTGCCAGCAGCCAAGATAGGGGTGGCTACACCTTC CASSQDRGGYTF
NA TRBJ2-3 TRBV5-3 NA TGTGCCAGAAGCTCCACTAGCACAGATACGCAGTATTTT CARSSTSTDTQYF
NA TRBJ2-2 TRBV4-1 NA TGCGCCAGCAGCCAAGGACGGGGCGGGACGAACACCGGGGAGCTGTTTTTT CASSQGRGGTNTGELFF
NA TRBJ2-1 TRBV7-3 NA TGTGCCAGCAGCGCTGACACATACAATGAGCAGTTCTTC CASSADTYNEQFF
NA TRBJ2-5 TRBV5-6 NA TGTGCCAGCAGCTTGCTGGCAGGAGGGGAGACCCAGTACTTC CASSLLAGGETQYF
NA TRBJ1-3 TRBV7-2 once TGTGCCAGCAGCTTAAGTGGGAGTTCTGGAAACACCATATATTTT CASSLSGSSGNTIYF
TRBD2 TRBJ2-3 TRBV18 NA TGTGCCAGCTCACCGCCGACTAGCGGGGGAACAGATACGCAGTATTTT CASSPPTSGGTDTQYF
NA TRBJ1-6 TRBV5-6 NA TGTGCCAGCAACGGGGGGAGGTACGCTTCACCCCTCCACTTT CASNGGRYASPLHF
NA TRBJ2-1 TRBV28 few TGTGCCACTAGGACAGTCGATGAGCAGTTCTTC CATRTVDEQFF
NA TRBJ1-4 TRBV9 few TGTGCCAGCAGCAAGAACAGGGTCGGTGAAAAACTGTTTTTT CASSKNRVGEKLFF
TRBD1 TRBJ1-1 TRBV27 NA TGTGCCAGCAGCCTCGGGACAGGGTTGTTGAACACTGAAGCTTTCTTT CASSLGTGLLNTEAFF
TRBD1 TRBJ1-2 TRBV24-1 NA TGTGCCACCAGTAGGGGACAGGGGGCGTATGGCTACACCTTC CATSRGQGAYGYTF
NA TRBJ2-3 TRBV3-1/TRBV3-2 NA TGTGCCAGCAGCCAAGAATGGGCCGGAGATACGCAGTATTTT CASSQEWAGDTQYF
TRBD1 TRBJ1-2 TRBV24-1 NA TGTGCCACCAGTGATCCCTCCACAGGGGAAAACTATGGCTACACCTTC CATSDPSTGENYGYTF
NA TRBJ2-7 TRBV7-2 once TGTGCCAGCAGCTCGAGCTCCTACGAGCAGTACTTC CASSSSSYEQYF
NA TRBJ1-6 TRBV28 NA TGTGCCAGCAGTTTTTCGGGTAATTCACCCCTCCACTTT CASSFSGNSPLHF
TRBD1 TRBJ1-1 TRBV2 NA TGTGCCAGCAGTTGGCAGACAGGGGGCTCTTGGACTGAAGCTTTCTTT CASSWQTGGSWTEAFF
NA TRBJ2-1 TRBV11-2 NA TGTGCCAGCAGCTTAGTATGGGCGGGGTCCTACAATGAGCAGTTCTTC CASSLVWAGSYNEQFF
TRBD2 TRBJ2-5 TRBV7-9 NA TGTGCCAGCAGCCTCGGGGGGAAGCAGACCCAGTACTTC CASSLGGKQTQYF
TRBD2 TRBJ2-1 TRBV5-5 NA TGTGCCAGCAGCATGAGCGGGGGGGCCTACAATGAGCAGTTCTTC CASSMSGGAYNEQFF
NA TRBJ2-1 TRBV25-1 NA TGTGCCAGCAGTGAACTCGGGTTAAGGTTCGGCAATGAGCAGTTCTTC CASSELGLRFGNEQFF
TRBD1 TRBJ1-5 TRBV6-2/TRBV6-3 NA TGTGCCAGCAGTTTCCGCGCGGGACAGTCTTTCGATAGCAATCAGCCCCAGCATTTT CASSFRAGQSFDSNQPQHF
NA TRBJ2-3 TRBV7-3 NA TGTGCCAGCAGCTCCCACCCGCAGGGTACGCAGTATTTT CASSSHPQGTQYF
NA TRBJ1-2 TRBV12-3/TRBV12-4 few TGTGCCAGCAGTTTAGGACAGAACTATGGCTACACCTTC CASSLGQNYGYTF
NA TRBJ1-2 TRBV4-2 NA TGTGCCAGCAGGAGCACAGTCAACTATGGCTACACCTTC CASRSTVNYGYTF
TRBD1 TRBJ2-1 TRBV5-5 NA TGTGCCAGCAGCTACACAGGGGCCACGTCCTACAATGAGCAGTTCTTC CASSYTGATSYNEQFF
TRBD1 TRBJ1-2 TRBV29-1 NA TGCAGCGTTTACCAGCCAGGGGGTCTCACGAATGGCTACACCTTC CSVYQPGGLTNGYTF
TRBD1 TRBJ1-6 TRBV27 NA TGTGCCAGCAGTTCGGGACAGCGTAATTCACCCCTCCACTTT CASSSGQRNSPLHF
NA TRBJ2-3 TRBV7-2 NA TGTGCCAGCAGCACATCCCTTCGAGATACGCAGTATTTT CASSTSLRDTQYF
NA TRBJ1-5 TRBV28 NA TGTGCCAGCACCCCGGGGGGTAACAATCAGCCCCAGCATTTT CASTPGGNNQPQHF
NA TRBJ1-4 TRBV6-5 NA TGTGCCAGCTGCGGGGGGGTTAGGGAAAAACTGTTTTTT CASCGGVREKLFF
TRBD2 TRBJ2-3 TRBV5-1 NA TGCGCCAGCAGCCGGGGAGGGAGCACAGATACGCAGTATTTT CASSRGGSTDTQYF
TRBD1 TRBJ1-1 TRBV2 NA TGTGCCAGCAGTGAAGGACAGGGTGTCACTGAAGCTTTCTTT CASSEGQGVTEAFF
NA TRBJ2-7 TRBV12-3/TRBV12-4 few TGTGCCAGCAGCGGGGACTTTGACGAGCAGTACTTC CASSGDFDEQYF
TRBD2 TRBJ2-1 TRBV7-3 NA TGTGCCAGCAGCTTTGGGGACTACCGCTGGGATGGCGAGACGAATGAGCAGTTCTTC CASSFGDYRWDGETNEQFF
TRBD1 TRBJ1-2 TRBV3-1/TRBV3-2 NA TGTGCCAGCAGCCAAGGATCAGGGGGTACCTTC CASSQGSGGTF
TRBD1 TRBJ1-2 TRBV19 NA TGTGCCAGTAGTATCCAACAGGGGGTCTATGGCTACACCTTC CASSIQQGVYGYTF
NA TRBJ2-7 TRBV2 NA TGTGCCAGCAGTTGGGGAGGCGAGCAGTACTTC CASSWGGEQYF
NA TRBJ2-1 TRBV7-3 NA TGTGCCAGCAGCTCGACTAGGGACAATGAGCAGTTCTTC CASSSTRDNEQFF
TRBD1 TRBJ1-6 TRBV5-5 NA TGTGCCAGCAGCTTGAGAGTTGGACAGGGCGAATCGTCACCCCTCCACTTT CASSLRVGQGESSPLHF
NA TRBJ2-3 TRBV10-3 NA TGTGCCACGACACAGTCTAGCACAGATACGCAGTATTTT CATTQSSTDTQYF
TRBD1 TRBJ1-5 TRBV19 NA TGTGCCAGTAGTATGGACAGGGGCTACGATCAGCCCCAGCATTTT CASSMDRGYDQPQHF
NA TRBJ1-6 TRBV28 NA TGTGCCAGCAGTTTAAACGGGACACCTAGAAATTCACCCCTCCACTTT CASSLNGTPRNSPLHF
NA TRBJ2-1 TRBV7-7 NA TGTGCCAGCAGCTACAACAGGGACAATGAGCAGTTCTTC CASSYNRDNEQFF
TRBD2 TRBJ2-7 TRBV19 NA TGTGCCAGTAGTAACCGGGTGGGACTAGTAGGCTCCTACGAGCAGTACTTC CASSNRVGLVGSYEQYF
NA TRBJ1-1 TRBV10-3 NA TGTGCCATCAGTGTAACGCAGGGCCACACTGAAGCTTTCTTT CAISVTQGHTEAFF
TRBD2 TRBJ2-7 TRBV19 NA TGTGCCAGTAGCTTGGAGCGGGGGCCCTACGAGCAGTACTTC CASSLERGPYEQYF
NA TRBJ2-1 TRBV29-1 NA TGCAGCGTCGAAGGGGGGAGGAGCTCCTACAATGAGCAGTTCTTC CSVEGGRSSYNEQFF
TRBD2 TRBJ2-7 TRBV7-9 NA TGTGCCAGCAGCTTACGGGGGGGTTACGAGCAGTACTTC CASSLRGGYEQYF
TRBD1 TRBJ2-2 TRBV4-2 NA TGTGCCAGCAGCCAAGATAGTAACAGGGGATCAGGGGAGCTGTTTTTT CASSQDSNRGSGELFF